A single count supports the clone carrying this T cell receptor (beta chain). The germline gene is not matched at one end of the junction; a read error may be the cause. The data derive from a study of blood T cell repertoires in COVID-19. Study context: PBMCs, B-cell-depleted T cells, or T cells were the source of the cDNA or gDNA that made up the material.

CDR3 length: 17 residues. The germline gives CDR1 SGHNT, CDR2 YENEEA. Clinical histories supplied by participants themselves formed the basis of cohort assignment. Study processing details: The assay estimated nucleated cells by amplifying reference gene primers. Profiled with immunoSEQ multiplex PCR; TCRdb holds only in-frame clones, not every one. V, J and clone size were drawn from that table, and D and trimming were deduced from the DNA. The sample consists of under 200,000 clones, 84% of them appearing once. Input material: PBMCs or T cells enriched from blood (not recorded which). This receptor was identified in a woman between 25 and 40 years old who had been exposed to COVID-19. This rearrangement joins TRBV11-3 to TRBJ1-2; a possible D gene is TRBD1 (5 bases). Here the CDR3 reads CASSLEGQGRESDGYTF. DNA for the CDR3: TGTGCCAGCAGCCTAGAGGGCCAAGGCAGGGAATCGGATGGCTACACCTTC.